This record looks at one T cell receptor beta chain sequence and its context. The antigen is unknown. Some clones are missing from TCRdb's copy, which holds only in-frame ones; the method was immunoSEQ multiplex PCR. The sample consists of over 100,000 clones, under 70% of them appearing once. The data stem from a study of cytotoxic CD8 clonotypes in ibrutinib-treated CLL. Study results and limitations: Baseline clonality was higher than in age-matched healthy donors and moved in step with circulating CD8+ T-cell counts.

Between the trimmed V and J ends, which lost 5 bases and 3 bases, there was a span of 17 bases. The CDR3 has 15 amino acids. CDR1 is SGHVS, CDR2 FQNEAQ, per germline. The chain links TRBV7-8 to TRBJ2-7; TRBD1 or TRBD2 may be the D gene (5 bases each). This receptor was identified in a human donor with chronic lymphocytic leukemia. The starting material was PBMCs, obtained after 24 months of ibrutinib treatment. CDR3 sequence reads: CASSGVGGKIYEQYF. The CDR3 DNA reads as TGTGCCAGCAGCGGCGTTGGGGGAAAGATCTACGAGCAGTACTTC.